This T cell receptor (beta chain) is drawn from a study of human T cells and chemical hapten exposure. Across the study: The study lasted approximately 25 weeks, and patients were dosed weekly with diphenylcyclopropenone on the scalp throughout. Slight differences in pooled library volume were the main source of varying TCR yields across samples.

The CDR3 spans 12 residues. Germline CDR1 reads DFQATT; CDR2 reads SNEGSKA (reference sequence). V lost 5 bases, J lost 3 bases, and 11 bases lay in between. Time point reported: patch test 1, 2 weeks after DPC sensitization. Treatment of the sample: therapeutic diphenylcyclopropenone sensitization with weekly scalp DPC. In TCRdb, the RACE reads were re-called with MiXCR into one record per CDR3 protein. The sample has 95,000 or so distinct CDR3 sequences, roughly 10% seen once. The material sequenced was whole blood, taken in connection with sensitization to the hapten diphenylcyclopropenone (DPC). This TCR was sampled from a man aged 35 to 55 with alopecia areata. Some clones in this sample may be carry-over from other donors' samples. This chain links TRBV20-1 with TRBJ2-7; possibly TRBD2 for D (5 bases). This CDR3 reads CSAPSSRYEQYF. CDR3 coding DNA: TGCAGTGCTCCTTCTAGCCGCTACGAGCAGTACTTC.